One and the same sample provided the 18 T cell receptor beta chains below, sequenced in a study of cytomegalovirus exposure and HLA in healthy donors listed by TCRdb under 2017. The receptor library was made with the immunoSEQ multiplex PCR assay. A mixture of 60 forward primers for TCR Vbeta segments and 13 reverse primers for TCR Jbeta segments was used in the multiplex PCR. In its TCRdb copy, this immuneACCESS table keeps in-frame sequences only and misses some clones. Where compared with another copy, unresolved V genes explain less than half of these, and the others have no known cause. Present in this sample are about 140,000 clones, around 80% of which were seen just once. The ten largest clones capture about 1.7% of the sample. The sequenced material came from PBMCs. The origin of the receptors is a man between 40 and 49 years old in good health and CMV-seronegative.

The chain couples TRBV30 to TRBJ1-1, with 11 bases that match TRBD1. Germline V lookup: CDR1 GTSNPN, CDR2 SVGIG (reference sequence). V lost 7 bases to trimming and J lost 1 base; unmatched junction nucleotides: 2. The CDR3 is 13 amino acids. In DNA form, the CDR3 reads TGTGCCTTCGGGACAGGGGGGAACACTGAAGCTTTCTTT. Translating it yields CAFGTGGNTEAFF.

This clone was seen a handful of times. The V call is TRBV27, the J call TRBJ2-7, with D possibly matching TRBD1 (6 bases). This CDR3 region has 14 residues. CDR1 and CDR2 from the germline V gene are MNHEY and SMNVEV (reference sequence). Trimming left V 5 bases short and J 3 bases short, with 14 bases between. The CDR3 region has the DNA TGTGCCAGCAGTCAAACAGGGTTCGGCTACGAGCAGTACTTC. It is translated as CASSQTGFGYEQYF.

This chain links TRBV25-1 with TRBJ1-6, with D possibly TRBD1 on 5 matching bases. Looked up from germline, CDR1 is MGHDK and CDR2 is SYGVNS. V lost 0 bases and J 5 bases, leaving 11 bases between the germline ends. There are 16 residues in the CDR3. This CDR3 is CASSEYKGVNNSPLHF. CDR3 coding DNA: TGTGCCAGCAGTGAATATAAAGGGGTAAATAATTCACCCCTCCACTTT.

Details on this clone: The junction and the germline gene differ at one end; a read error may be behind it. The rearrangement uses TRBV19 and TRBJ1-5; 8 positions match TRBD1. The CDR3 covers 15 residues. Germline lookup yields CDR1 LNHDA and CDR2 SQIVND (reference sequence). The CDR3 loop is CASSIAAGGNQPQHF. The CDR3 bases are TGTGCCAGTAGTATAGCGGCAGGGGGCAACCAGCCCCAGCATTTT.

This clone came up a few times. This chain joins TRBV30 and TRBJ2-7, with D perhaps matching TRBD1 (6 bases). The CDR3 has 15 residues. V was pared by 0 bases and J by 13 bases, with 25 bases between. The germline gives CDR1 GTSNPN, CDR2 SVGIG (reference sequence). CDR3 nucleotides: TGTGCCTGGAGTGTACAGGGAAGCGGCCTGGCGGCAGGTTACTTC. Translation: CAWSVQGSGLAAGYF.

The J gene is TRBJ1-3, the V gene TRBV29-1, with TRBD1 identical over 8 bases. V lost 6 bases, J lost 4 bases, and 5 bases stayed unmatched. The CDR3 runs to 13 residues. Germline values: CDR1 SQVTM, CDR2 ANQGSEA. For the CDR3, the DNA is TGCAGCGTCCAGGGGGCAGAAGGAAACACCATATATTTT. As protein: CSVQGAEGNTIYF.

The chain couples TRBV2 to TRBJ1-2; D remains ambiguous. The V gene lost 6 bases and the J gene lost 2 bases, with 10 bases spanning the gap. Germline CDR1 reads SNHLY; CDR2 reads FYNNEI. The CDR3 has 13 residues. The CDR3: CASRLTLNYGYTF. The CDR3 nucleotides read TGTGCCAGCAGACTGACACTGAACTATGGCTACACCTTC. The variable domain in full, with the rest retrieved from reference TRBV2 and TRBJ1-2, is EPEVTQTPSHQVTQMGQEVILRCVPISNHLYFYWYRQILGQKVEFLVSFYNNEISEKSEIFDDQFSVERPDGSNFTLKIRSTKLEDSAMYFCASRLTLNYGYTFGSGTRLTVV.

This clone was recorded a few times. This chain connects TRBV2 to TRBJ2-7, with 10 bases that match TRBD2. Per the germline V gene, CDR1 is SNHLY and CDR2 is FYNNEI. V lost 7 bases and J lost 3; bases outside the gene matches: 12. The CDR3 covers 16 residues. In DNA, the CDR3 is TGTGCCAGCATTTCCCCCCTAGCGGGAGACCTCTACGAGCAGTACTTC. Translating it yields CASISPLAGDLYEQYF.

This clone was observed a few times. This chain joins TRBV18 and TRBJ2-3, with 9 bases matching TRBD1. Unmatched junction bases numbered 7, after V lost 3 bases and J lost 9 bases. This CDR3 is 14 amino acids long. CDR1 and CDR2 (germline): KGHSH, LQKENI. The CDR3 nucleotides read TGTGCCAGCTCACCGGGAACAGGGGGCTGGACGCAGTATTTT. Protein: CASSPGTGGWTQYF.

The chain couples TRBV11-2 to TRBJ2-3; TRBD2 aligns across 9 bases. V shed 5 bases, J shed 5 bases, and the junction held 11 bases outside the gene matches. The CDR3 spans 16 residues. Germline lookup yields CDR1 SGHAT and CDR2 FQNNGV. This CDR3 is CASSKEGGGAVDTQYF. As DNA, the CDR3 is TGTGCCAGCAGCAAAGAGGGCGGGGGGGCGGTAGATACGCAGTATTTT.

The chain carries TRBV27 and TRBJ1-3; D may be TRBD1 (6 bases). CDR1 MNHEY and CDR2 SMNVEV come from the germline V gene (reference sequence). This CDR3 comprises 15 residues. The V end was cut by 3 bases, the J end by 2 bases, with 11 bases between. CDR3 sequence reads: CASSLSGVAGNTIYF. CDR3 DNA sequence: TGTGCCAGCAGTTTGTCAGGGGTAGCTGGAAACACCATATATTTT.

The chain couples TRBV5-1 to TRBJ2-7, with TRBD2 matching over 10 bases. V was clipped by 5 bases and J by 2 bases; unmatched bases: 7. Germline CDR1 is SGHRS and CDR2 is YFSETQ. CDR3 size: 15 residues. The CDR3 loop is CASSPLAGAPYEQYF. CDR3 DNA sequence: TGCGCCAGCAGTCCTCTAGCGGGGGCCCCCTACGAGCAGTACTTC.

The rearrangement joins TRBV29-1 to TRBJ2-1; D call uncertain. This CDR3 contains 15 residues. Germline V CDR1 and CDR2: SQVTM, ANQGSEA. Trimming stripped 3 bases from V and 0 bases from J, with 12 bases between. CDR3: CSVEGRESSYNEQFF. The CDR3 DNA reads TGCAGCGTTGAGGGCAGAGAGAGCTCCTACAATGAGCAGTTCTTC.

The CDR3, as DNA: TGTGCCAGTAGTGCCATGTCCGGGTCCTCCTACGAGCAGTACTTC. This sequence encodes CASSAMSGSSYEQYF. The chain is built from TRBV19 and TRBJ2-7; D remains ambiguous. Looked up from germline, CDR1 is LNHDA and CDR2 is SQIVND (reference sequence). Trimming removed 5 bases from V and 0 bases from J, with 14 bases in between. The CDR3 totals 15 residues.

This rearrangement joins TRBV30 to TRBJ1-5; D might be TRBD1 (6 bases). V shed 4 bases and J shed 2 bases, with 15 bases lying between them. This CDR3 contains 15 residues. In germline, CDR1 is GTSNPN, CDR2 SVGIG (reference sequence). The CDR3 bases are TGTGCCTGGAATTCGGGGGGCGGTGGCAATCAGCCCCAGCATTTT. Translation gives CAWNSGGGGNQPQHF.

The CDR3 coding sequence is TGTGCCAGCAGCCTATATTCCGGGACTAGCGGCACCGGGGAGCTGTTTTTT. This translates into CASSLYSGTSGTGELFF. The chain uses TRBV11-2 and TRBJ2-2, with 11 bases lining up with TRBD2. The CDR3 has 17 amino acids. Germline lookup yields CDR1 SGHAT and CDR2 FQNNGV. Losses at the gene ends were 5 bases for V and 4 bases for J; bases not matched to a gene: 9. The full variable domain, with the rest looked up from reference TRBV11-2 and TRBJ2-2, is EAGVAQSPRYKIIEKRQSVAFWCNPISGHATLYWYQQILGQGPKLLIQFQNNGVVDDSQLPKDRFSAERLKGVDSTLKIQPAKLEDSAVYLCASSLYSGTSGTGELFFGEGSRLTVL.

The CDR3 DNA is TGTGCCAGCACCTCAGCGGGGGAAGACGGCAATCAGCCCCAGCATTTT. Translated: CASTSAGEDGNQPQHF. The chain joins TRBV28 to TRBJ1-5, with D possibly being TRBD1 (5 bases). CDR1 and CDR2 from the germline V gene are MDHEN and SYDVKM. CDR3 length: 16 amino acids. V was pared by 7 bases and J by 2 bases, with 18 bases between.

This clone was found once. The chain employs TRBV28 and TRBJ2-7, with D unresolved. This CDR3 is built from 14 residues. V lost 4 bases and J lost 3, with 13 bases in between. Looked up from germline, CDR1 is MDHEN and CDR2 is SYDVKM. The CDR3 loop reads CASSSAGTIYEQYF. The CDR3 DNA is TGTGCCAGCAGTTCGGCAGGTACAATCTACGAGCAGTACTTC.